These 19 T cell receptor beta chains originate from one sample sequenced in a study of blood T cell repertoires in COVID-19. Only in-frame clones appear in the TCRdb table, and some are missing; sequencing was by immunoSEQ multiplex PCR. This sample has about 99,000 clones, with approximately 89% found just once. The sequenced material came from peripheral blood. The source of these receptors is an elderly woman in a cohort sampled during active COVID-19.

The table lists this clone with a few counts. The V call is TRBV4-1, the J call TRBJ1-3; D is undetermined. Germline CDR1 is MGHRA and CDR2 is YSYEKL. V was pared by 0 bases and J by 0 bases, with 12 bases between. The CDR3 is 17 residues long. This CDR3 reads CASSQDQVVVSGNTIYF. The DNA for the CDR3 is TGCGCCAGCAGCCAAGATCAGGTAGTGGTCTCTGGAAACACCATATATTTT.

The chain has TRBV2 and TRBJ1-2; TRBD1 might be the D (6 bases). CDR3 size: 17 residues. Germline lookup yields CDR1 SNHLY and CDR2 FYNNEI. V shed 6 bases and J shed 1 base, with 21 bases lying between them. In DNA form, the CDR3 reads TGTGCCAGCAGGGGGTACAGGGCCCCGGATCATAACTATGGCTACACCTTC. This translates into CASRGYRAPDHNYGYTF.

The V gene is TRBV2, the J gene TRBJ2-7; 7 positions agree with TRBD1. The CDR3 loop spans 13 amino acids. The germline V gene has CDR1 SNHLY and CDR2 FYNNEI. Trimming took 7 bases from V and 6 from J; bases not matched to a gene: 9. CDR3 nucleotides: TGTGCCAGCACACTCGACAGGGTTCGCGAGCAGTACTTC. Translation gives CASTLDRVREQYF.

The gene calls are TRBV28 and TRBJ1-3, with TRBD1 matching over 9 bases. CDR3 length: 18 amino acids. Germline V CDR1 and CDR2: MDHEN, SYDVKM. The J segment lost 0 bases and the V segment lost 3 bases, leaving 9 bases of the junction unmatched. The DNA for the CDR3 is TGTGCCAGCAGTTTCGGGACAGGGCTCCTCGTCTCTGGAAACACCATATATTTT. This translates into CASSFGTGLLVSGNTIYF.

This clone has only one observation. For the CDR3, the DNA is TGTGCCAGCAGCCTCGTGGGGGGGCTTCGTAATTCACCCCTCCACTTT. Protein product: CASSLVGGLRNSPLHF. The rearrangement uses TRBV6-2 or TRBV6-3 and TRBJ1-6; D is possibly TRBD1 (6 bases). The germline V and J ends were trimmed by 6 bases and 6 bases, with 18 bases remaining between them. The CDR3 covers 16 residues. The germline V gene encodes CDR1 MNHEY and CDR2 SVGEGT.

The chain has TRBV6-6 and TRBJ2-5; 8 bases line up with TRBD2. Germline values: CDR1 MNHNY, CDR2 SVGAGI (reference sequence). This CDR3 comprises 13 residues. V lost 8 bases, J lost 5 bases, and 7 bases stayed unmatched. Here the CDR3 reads CASSGRAIETQYF. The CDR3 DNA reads TGTGCCAGCTCCGGGAGGGCCATTGAGACCCAGTACTTC.

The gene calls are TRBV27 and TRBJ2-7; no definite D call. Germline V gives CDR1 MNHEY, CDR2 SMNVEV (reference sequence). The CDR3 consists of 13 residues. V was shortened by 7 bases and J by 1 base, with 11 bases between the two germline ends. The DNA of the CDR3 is TGTGCCAGCATCCGACTGGATTCCTACGAGCAGTACTTC. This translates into CASIRLDSYEQYF.

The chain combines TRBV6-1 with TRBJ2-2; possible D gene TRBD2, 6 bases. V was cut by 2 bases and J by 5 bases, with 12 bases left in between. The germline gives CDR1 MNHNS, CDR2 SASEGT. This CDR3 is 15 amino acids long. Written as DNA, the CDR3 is TGTGCCAGCAGTGAACCGGGAGTTGGGACCGGGGAGCTGTTTTTT. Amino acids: CASSEPGVGTGELFF.

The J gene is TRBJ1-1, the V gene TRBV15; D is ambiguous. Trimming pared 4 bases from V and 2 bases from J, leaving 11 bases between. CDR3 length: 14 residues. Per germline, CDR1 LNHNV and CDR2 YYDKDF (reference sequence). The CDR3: CATSNRQTNTEAFF. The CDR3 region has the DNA TGTGCCACCAGCAACAGACAAACTAACACTGAAGCTTTCTTT.

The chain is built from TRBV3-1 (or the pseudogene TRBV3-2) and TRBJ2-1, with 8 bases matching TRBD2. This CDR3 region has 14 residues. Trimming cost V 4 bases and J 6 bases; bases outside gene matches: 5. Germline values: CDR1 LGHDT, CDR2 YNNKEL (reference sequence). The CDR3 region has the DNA TGTGCCAGCAGCCCGTCTACTAGCGGCAATGAGCAGTTCTTC. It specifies CASSPSTSGNEQFF.

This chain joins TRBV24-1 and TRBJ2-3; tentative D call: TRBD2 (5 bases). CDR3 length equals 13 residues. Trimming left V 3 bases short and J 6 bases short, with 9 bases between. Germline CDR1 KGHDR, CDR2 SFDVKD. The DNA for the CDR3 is TGTGCCACCAGTGATCCACCGGGGGATACGCAGTATTTT. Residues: CATSDPPGDTQYF.

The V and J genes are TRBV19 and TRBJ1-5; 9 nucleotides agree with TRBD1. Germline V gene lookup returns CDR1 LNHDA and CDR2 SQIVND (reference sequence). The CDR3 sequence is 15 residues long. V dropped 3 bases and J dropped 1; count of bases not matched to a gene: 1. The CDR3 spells CASSIGTGSNQPQHF. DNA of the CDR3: TGTGCCAGTAGTATCGGGACAGGGAGCAATCAGCCCCAGCATTTT.

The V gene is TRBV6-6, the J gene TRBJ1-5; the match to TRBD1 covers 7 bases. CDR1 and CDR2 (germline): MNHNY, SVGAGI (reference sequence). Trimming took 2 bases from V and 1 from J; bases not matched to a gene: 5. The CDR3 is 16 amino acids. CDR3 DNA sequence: TGTGCCAGCAGTTACCCTGGGACAGTGAGCAATCAGCCCCAGCATTTT. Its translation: CASSYPGTVSNQPQHF.

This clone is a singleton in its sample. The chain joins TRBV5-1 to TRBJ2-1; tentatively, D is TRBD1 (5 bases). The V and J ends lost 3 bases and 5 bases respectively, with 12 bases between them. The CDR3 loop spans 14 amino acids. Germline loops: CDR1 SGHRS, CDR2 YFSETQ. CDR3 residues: CASSYQGGNNEQFF. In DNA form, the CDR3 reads TGCGCCAGCAGCTACCAGGGTGGAAACAATGAGCAGTTCTTC.

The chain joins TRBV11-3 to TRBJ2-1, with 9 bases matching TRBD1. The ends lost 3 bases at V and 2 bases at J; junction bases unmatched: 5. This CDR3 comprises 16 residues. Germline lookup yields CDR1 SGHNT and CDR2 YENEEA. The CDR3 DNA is TGTGCCAGCAGCTTGACGGGGACAGGGCCCTACAATGAGCAGTTCTTC. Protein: CASSLTGTGPYNEQFF.

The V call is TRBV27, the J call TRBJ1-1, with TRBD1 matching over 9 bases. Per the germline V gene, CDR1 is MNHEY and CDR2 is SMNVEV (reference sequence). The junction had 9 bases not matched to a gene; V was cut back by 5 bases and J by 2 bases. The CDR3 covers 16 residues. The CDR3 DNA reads TGTGCCAGCAGTCCTCGGACAGGGGATAAAAACACTGAAGCTTTCTTT. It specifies CASSPRTGDKNTEAFF.

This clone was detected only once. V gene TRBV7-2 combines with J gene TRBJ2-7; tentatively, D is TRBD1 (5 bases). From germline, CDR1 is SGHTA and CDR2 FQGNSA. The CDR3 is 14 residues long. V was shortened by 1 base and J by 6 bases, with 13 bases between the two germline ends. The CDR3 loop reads CASSLGRVEGEQYF. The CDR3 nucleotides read TGTGCCAGCAGCTTAGGCAGGGTTGAAGGCGAGCAGTACTTC.

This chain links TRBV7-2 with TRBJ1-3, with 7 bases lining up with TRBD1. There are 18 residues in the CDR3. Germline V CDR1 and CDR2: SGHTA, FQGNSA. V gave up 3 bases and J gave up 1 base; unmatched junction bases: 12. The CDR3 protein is CASSFSRGRITSGNTIYF. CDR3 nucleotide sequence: TGTGCCAGCAGCTTTAGTAGGGGGCGCATAACTTCTGGAAACACCATATATTTT.

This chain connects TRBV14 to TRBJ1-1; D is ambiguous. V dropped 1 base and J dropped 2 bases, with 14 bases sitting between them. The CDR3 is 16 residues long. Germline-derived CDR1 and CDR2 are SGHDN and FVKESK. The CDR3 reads CASSQVQSRLNTEAFF. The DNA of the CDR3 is TGTGCCAGCAGCCAAGTTCAGAGCAGACTAAACACTGAAGCTTTCTTT.